The 9 T cell receptor beta chains below were found in one sample sequenced in a study of T-cell reconstitution after alpha-beta-depleted transplantation in children. Library preparation (for TCRbeta) was performed with unique molecular identifiers. One entry per CDR3 protein results from TCRdb running MiXCR on the PCR reads. The sample lists 280,000 or so distinct CDR3 sequences; 9.5% to 13% were seen once. Source: peripheral blood, taken 180 days after TCRalphabeta/CD19-depleted stem cell transplant. These receptors came from a male patient under 10 years old who had a stem cell transplant for chronic granulomatous disease, so the T cells may come from the graft donor.

As for this clonotype: This may be a read error: a much more frequent sequence differs by one nucleotide. This chain uses TRBV18 with TRBJ2-7; unclear D gene. From germline, CDR1 is KGHSH and CDR2 LQKENI. The CDR3 is 13 residues long. CDR3 bases: TGTGCCAGCTCACCAACGATGGGTTACGAGCAGTCCTTC. Protein: CASSPTMGYEQSF.

This clonotype showed up many times. The chain links TRBV20-1 to TRBJ2-7; D gene uncertain. This CDR3 region has 13 residues. The V gene lost 3 bases and the J gene lost 4 bases, with 13 bases spanning the gap. CDR1 is DFQATT, CDR2 SNEGSKA, per germline (reference sequence). The CDR3 sequence is CSARGRTGYEQYF. CDR3 in DNA: TGCAGTGCTAGGGGCCGGACGGGTTACGAGCAGTACTTC.

Points on this clonotype: Because it lacks the conserved phenylalanine or tryptophan at the end, this CDR3 is likely a read error. The chain has TRBV6-2 or TRBV6-3 and TRBJ1-5; 7 positions agree with TRBD1. This CDR3 is 16 amino acids long. Germline CDR1 is MNHEY and CDR2 is SVGEGT. V shed 4 bases, J shed 0 bases, and the junction held 6 bases outside the gene matches. The CDR3 region is CASSWTGVHSNQPQHY. As DNA, the CDR3 is TGTGCCAGCAGTTGGACAGGAGTTCATAGCAATCAGCCCCAGCATTAT.

The V call is TRBV23-1, the J call TRBJ2-3; 9 nucleotides align to TRBD2. Being an ORF, TRBV23-1 has a function that is uncertain. The CDR3 extends over 16 amino acids. V shed 2 bases and J 2 bases; nucleotides not matched to a gene: 5. The CDR3 region has the DNA TGCGCCAGCAGTCAAGAGGGACTAGCAAACACAGATACGCAGTATTTT. This sequence encodes CASSQEGLANTDTQYF.

The sample holds many counts of this clonotype. The chain has TRBV19 and TRBJ2-1; D is uncertain. CDR3 size: 11 residues. The ends were cut back, 11 bases at V and 6 bases at J, with 11 bases in the middle. Germline assignment: CDR1 LNHDA and CDR2 SQIVND (reference sequence). The CDR3 reads CACRRLNEQFF. The CDR3 region has the DNA TGTGCCTGTCGCCGCCTCAATGAGCAGTTCTTC. Supplemented by reference TRBV19 and TRBJ2-1, the full variable domain reads DGGITQSPKYLFRKEGQNVTLSCEQNLNHDAMYWYRQDPGQGLRLIYYSQIVNDFQKGDIAEGYSVSREKKESFPLTVTSAQKNPTAFYLCACRRLNEQFFGPGTRLTVL.

The table lists this clonotype with many counts. The chain couples TRBV24-1 to TRBJ1-2; no definite D call. Germline lookup yields CDR1 KGHDR and CDR2 SFDVKD. The V end was cut by 2 bases, the J end by 6 bases, with 3 bases between. This CDR3 contains 11 residues. The CDR3 loop reads CATSDSDGYTF. CDR3 coding DNA: TGTGCCACCAGTGATTCTGATGGCTACACCTTC.

This clonotype was seen repeatedly, ten times or more. CDR3 coding DNA: TGTGCCAGCAGCCACGACAGGGAGGGTGGGACCCAGTACTTC. This encodes CASSHDREGGTQYF. The V call is TRBV7-9, the J call TRBJ2-5, with D perhaps TRBD1 or TRBD2 (7 bases each). The germline V and J ends were trimmed by 5 bases and 7 bases, with 17 bases remaining between them. The V gene's germline CDR1 is SEHNR and CDR2 FQNEAQ (reference sequence). CDR3 length equals 14 residues.

This clonotype was detected ten times or more. The CDR3 bases are TGTGCCAGCAGCTTAGGGGTCGCCTCAGCCCTCTACGAGCAGTACTTC. Protein sequence: CASSLGVASALYEQYF. The genes are TRBV7-2 and TRBJ2-7; D unclear. Germline V gives CDR1 SGHTA, CDR2 FQGNSA. The CDR3 has 16 residues. V lost 1 base to trimming and J lost 3 bases, with 16 bases between them.

The CDR3 loop is CASSYKFGTQYF. CDR3 coding DNA: TGTGCCAGCAGTTACAAATTCGGTACGCAGTATTTT. This chain joins TRBV6-6 and TRBJ2-3; D ambiguous. This CDR3 is 12 amino acids long. CDR1 and CDR2 from the germline V gene are MNHNY and SVGAGI (reference sequence). The germline V and J ends were trimmed by 2 bases and 8 bases, with 8 bases remaining between them.